This TCR beta chain emerged from a study of cytomegalovirus exposure and HLA in healthy donors. Findings and caveats of the study: In an earlier analysis, productive rearrangement rates for most beta V segments clustered near 87% or 30%.

13 Jbeta primers and 60 Vbeta primers were used for the PCR. Libraries were prepared by immunoSEQ multiplex PCR; TCRdb keeps only in-frame clonotypes and omits some of them. The sample carries under 250,000 clones, more than 65% recorded once. CDR1 is MNHEY and CDR2 is SMNVEV in the germline V gene (reference sequence). Unmatched junction bases numbered 2, after V lost 6 bases and J lost 4 bases. The CDR3 covers 12 residues. This clone has more than one count but fewer than ten. Its specificity is not known. This TCR came from a man aged 50 or older in good health and CMV-seronegative. The chain employs TRBV27 and TRBJ2-5; TRBD1 aligns across 7 bases. The sample was PBMCs. CDR3 in amino acids: CASRNRGETQYF. The CDR3 region has the DNA TGTGCCAGCAGGAACAGGGGAGAGACCCAGTACTTC.